This T cell receptor beta chain originates from a study of blood T cell repertoires in COVID-19 (dated by TCRdb to 2018 to 2021). Some background on the complete study: Collaborator samples came from the United States, Italy and Spain and covered acute and convalescent phases of COVID-19. The prospective study material was composed of cDNA or gDNA derived from T cells, B-cell-depleted T cells, or PBMCs. Subjects who had been exposed to COVID-19, were actively infected with it, or had recovered from it provided the deeply sampled blood TCRbeta repertoires that made up the dataset. The repertoires were made available in a free public database intended to serve as a resource for research on the immune response to SARS-CoV-2. Samples were obtained from the ongoing ImmuneRACE study (first 160 participants) and from 1,000 to 1,500 subjects provided by 6 global collaborators. The sample metadata nearly always contained a de-identified subject ID, COVID-19 status, age in years and sex. HLA class I and class II types, where available, came from metadata supplied by the sample provider rather than from assay-based typing. The paper as a whole reports these results and caveats: How much clinical and demographic metadata was included differed by source and by participant, and the metadata was provided uncurated.

Reading the germline V gene gives CDR1 LGHNA and CDR2 YNFKEQ. Between the V and J ends, shortened by 1 base and 11 bases respectively, the junction contains 23 bases. CDR3 length: 16 amino acids, cysteine to phenylalanine. This entry keeps only the CDR3 DNA: 48 bases, framed from base 1. This clone was counted once. Its cognate antigen has yet to be identified. No much larger clonotype is one base removed from it; base qualities were not supplied. Collaborating institutions collected whole blood in K2EDTA tubes following their own protocols. For TCRbeta analysis, collaborator samples were shipped as frozen whole blood, as isolated PBMCs, or as DNA extracted from either sample type. TCRbeta CDR3 regions were amplified from genomic DNA by means of the immunoSEQ Assay, a bias-controlled multiplex PCR. As for the authors' bioinformatics: Within the assay, amplification of reference gene primers was used to estimate how many nucleated cells each sample contained. To quantify the absolute abundance of each unique TCRbeta CDR3 rearrangement, sequence reads were collapsed and filtered. For each sample, productive Simpson clonality was calculated as the square root of Simpson's diversity index over productive rearrangements. TCRdb mirrors the immuneACCESS table, restricted to in-frame sequences. Some clones are absent from its copies; in checked studies, under half trace to an unresolved V gene, and the reason for the others is unknown. That table is the source of V, J and clone size, and D and trimming were worked out from the DNA. This sample lists about 41,000 clones; around 80% were detected once. The top ten constitute approximately 45% of the sample.

The sequenced sample consisted of peripheral blood. The sequence links TRBV4-2 to TRBJ1-1; a tentative D match to TRBD1 spans 5 bases. The source of this sequence is a woman over 75 with active or convalescent COVID-19. CDR3 loop: CASSQGRLAGGIAAFF. The bases read TGTGCCAGCAGCCAAGGCCGTCTCGCTGGGGGGATAGCGGCTTTCTTT.